This T cell receptor (beta chain) was identified during a study of blood T cell repertoires in COVID-19. The repertoire was sequenced with immunoSEQ multiplex PCR; TCRdb's copy has only in-frame clones and lacks some. The table lists around 84,000 clones, roughly 80% of them singletons. In this sample, this clone turned up a few times. The CDR3 totals 15 residues. V was shortened by 4 bases and J by 4 bases, with 17 bases between the two germline ends. Per germline, CDR1 SGDLS and CDR2 YYNGEE. This chain joins TRBV9 and TRBJ1-2; a possible D gene is TRBD1 (6 bases). This clonotype was sampled from a man aged 55 to 69 with COVID-19, enrolled during active disease. The material sequenced was peripheral blood. CDR3 nucleotides: TGTGCCAGCAGCAACCGGGACACAAGGATCTATGGCTACACCTTC. Its translation is CASSNRDTRIYGYTF.